Reported below is one TCR beta chain. Trimming shortened V by 10 bases and J by 4 bases, and 13 bases separated the two germline ends. This CDR3 is 12 amino acids long. Repertoires were generated with immunoSEQ multiplex PCR, while TCRdb's copy carries only in-frame clones and drops some. The profile shows about 140,000 clones, around nine tenths of them singletons. This entry comes from a study of control samples from healthy donors and cancer patients. The receptor was derived from a woman in her thirties in good health. The chain recombines TRBV12-3 or TRBV12-4 with TRBJ1-1; D is uncertain. The sample taken for sequencing was blood. The CDR3 region has the DNA TGTGCCACTGGGGATGAGTTCACTGAAGCTTTCTTT. Amino acids: CATGDEFTEAFF.